These T cell receptor beta chains were read from a single sample in a study of cytomegalovirus exposure and HLA in healthy donors. The protocol was immunoSEQ multiplex PCR, while the TCRdb copy is restricted to in-frame clones and leaves out a portion. Here the sample spans roughly 260,000 clones, approximately 84% being singletons. Specimen: PBMCs. All receptors come from a woman aged 40 to 55 in good health and CMV-seropositive. The CDR3 runs from the conserved cysteine through the conserved F or W. Fields, in order: CDR3 protein, CDR3 DNA, clone size, D gene, V gene, J gene, CDR3 length. A D gene is named only where the DNA matches it firmly. Where a row states a size, it is once, few, many or the class of an expanded clone; other rows omit it.

CDR3aa: CASSTYPGGAPWEQYF
CDR3nt: TGTGCCAGCAGCACGTATCCCGGGGGGGCCCCTTGGGAGCAGTACTTC
abundance: .
d_gene: TRBD2
v_gene: TRBV11-3
j_gene: TRBJ2-7
len: 16

CDR3aa: CASSPAGTGDPEAFF
CDR3nt: TGTGCCAGCAGTCCCGCCGGGACAGGGGACCCTGAAGCTTTCTTT
abundance: .
d_gene: TRBD1
v_gene: TRBV28
j_gene: TRBJ1-1
len: 15

CDR3aa: CAISPGQAYNEQFF
CDR3nt: TGTGCCATCAGCCCGGGACAGGCATACAATGAGCAGTTCTTC
abundance: .
d_gene: TRBD1
v_gene: TRBV10-3
j_gene: TRBJ2-1
len: 14

CDR3aa: CASNPGQLYGYTF
CDR3nt: TGTGCCAGCAACCCAGGACAGTTATATGGCTACACCTTC
abundance: .
d_gene: .
v_gene: TRBV28
j_gene: TRBJ1-2
len: 13

CDR3aa: CASSEGTSETDTQYF
CDR3nt: TGTGCCAGCAGTGAAGGAACTAGCGAGACAGATACGCAGTATTTT
abundance: once
d_gene: TRBD2
v_gene: TRBV6-4
j_gene: TRBJ2-3
len: 15

CDR3aa: CASSGTSGRRDEQYF
CDR3nt: TGTGCCAGCAGTGGAACTAGCGGGAGGAGGGACGAGCAGTACTTC
abundance: .
d_gene: TRBD2
v_gene: TRBV2
j_gene: TRBJ2-7
len: 15

CDR3aa: CASSQDRDFSYNEQFF
CDR3nt: TGCGCCAGCAGCCAAGATCGGGACTTCTCCTACAATGAGCAGTTCTTC
abundance: .
d_gene: .
v_gene: TRBV4-1
j_gene: TRBJ2-1
len: 16

CDR3aa: CSVEDPSAGELFF
CDR3nt: TGCAGCGTTGAAGACCCTAGCGCCGGGGAGCTGTTTTTT
abundance: once
d_gene: .
v_gene: TRBV29-1
j_gene: TRBJ2-2
len: 13

CDR3aa: CASSLRGGLSFSSYNEQFF
CDR3nt: TGTGCCAGCAGCTTAAGGGGGGGACTGTCATTTTCCTCCTACAATGAGCAGTTCTTC
abundance: .
d_gene: .
v_gene: TRBV7-8
j_gene: TRBJ2-1
len: 19

CDR3aa: CASEHTGMNNQPQHF
CDR3nt: TGTGCCAGTGAACATACAGGGATGAACAATCAGCCCCAGCATTTT
abundance: once
d_gene: .
v_gene: TRBV19
j_gene: TRBJ1-5
len: 15

CDR3aa: CASSLETGGTYEQYF
CDR3nt: TGTGCCAGTAGCCTAGAGACAGGGGGTACCTACGAGCAGTACTTC
abundance: .
d_gene: TRBD1
v_gene: TRBV19
j_gene: TRBJ2-7
len: 15

CDR3aa: CASSLPGLRRAQYF
CDR3nt: TGCGCCAGCAGTCTCCCGGGCCTCCGGAGGGCCCAGTACTTC
abundance: .
d_gene: .
v_gene: TRBV23-1
j_gene: TRBJ2-5
len: 14

CDR3aa: CASTYFGQLVYGYTF
CDR3nt: TGTGCCAGCACCTATTTCGGACAGCTAGTCTATGGCTACACCTTC
abundance: once
d_gene: .
v_gene: TRBV28
j_gene: TRBJ1-2
len: 15

CDR3aa: CASSVVRNTEAFF
CDR3nt: TGTGCCAGCAGCGTAGTTAGGAACACTGAAGCTTTCTTT
abundance: .
d_gene: .
v_gene: TRBV9
j_gene: TRBJ1-1
len: 13

CDR3aa: CASGLAATEAFF
CDR3nt: TGTGCTAGTGGTTTGGCAGCGACTGAAGCTTTCTTT
abundance: .
d_gene: .
v_gene: TRBV12-5
j_gene: TRBJ1-1
len: 12

CDR3aa: CASRARGTSGRRISYNEQFF
CDR3nt: TGTGCCAGCCGAGCCAGAGGGACTAGCGGGAGGAGAATTTCCTACAATGAGCAGTTCTTC
abundance: once
d_gene: TRBD2
v_gene: TRBV9
j_gene: TRBJ2-1
len: 20

CDR3aa: CASSYSSAGLEKLFF
CDR3nt: TGTGCCAGCAGTTACTCGAGTGCGGGGCTTGAAAAACTGTTTTTT
abundance: .
d_gene: .
v_gene: TRBV6-5
j_gene: TRBJ1-4
len: 15

CDR3aa: CASSPGQGRNTIYF
CDR3nt: TGTGCCAGCAGCCCGGGACAGGGAAGAAACACCATATATTTT
abundance: .
d_gene: TRBD1
v_gene: TRBV5-6
j_gene: TRBJ1-3
len: 14

CDR3aa: CASSRAGGQGNSYEQYF
CDR3nt: TGTGCCAGCAGCCGAGCAGGAGGACAGGGGAACTCCTACGAGCAGTACTTC
abundance: .
d_gene: TRBD1
v_gene: TRBV27
j_gene: TRBJ2-7
len: 17

CDR3aa: CASSRTTREYYEQYF
CDR3nt: TGTGCCAGCAGCCGGACTACCCGAGAATACTACGAGCAGTACTTC
abundance: .
d_gene: .
v_gene: TRBV9
j_gene: TRBJ2-7
len: 15

CDR3aa: CASSRRDRGYEQFF
CDR3nt: TGTGCCAGCAGCCGCCGGGACAGGGGCTATGAGCAGTTCTTC
abundance: .
d_gene: TRBD1
v_gene: TRBV11-3
j_gene: TRBJ2-1
len: 14

CDR3aa: CASSAPGGEDTGELFF
CDR3nt: TGTGCCAGCAGCGCCCCAGGGGGAGAGGACACCGGGGAGCTGTTTTTT
abundance: .
d_gene: TRBD1
v_gene: TRBV5-5
j_gene: TRBJ2-2
len: 16

CDR3aa: CASMWEGNTEAFF
CDR3nt: TGTGCCAGCATGTGGGAGGGGAACACTGAAGCTTTCTTT
abundance: once
d_gene: .
v_gene: TRBV25-1
j_gene: TRBJ1-1
len: 13

CDR3aa: CASSTPGQGVKGGSHNQPQHF
CDR3nt: TGTGCCAGTAGTACTCCGGGACAGGGTGTAAAAGGAGGGTCCCACAATCAGCCCCAGCATTTT
abundance: .
d_gene: TRBD1
v_gene: TRBV19
j_gene: TRBJ1-5
len: 21

CDR3aa: CAWSPRLAYNEQFF
CDR3nt: TGTGCCTGGAGTCCGCGGCTAGCGTACAATGAGCAGTTCTTC
abundance: .
d_gene: .
v_gene: TRBV30
j_gene: TRBJ2-1
len: 14

CDR3aa: CASTTGTYEQYF
CDR3nt: TGTGCCAGCACCACCGGGACCTACGAGCAGTACTTC
abundance: .
d_gene: .
v_gene: TRBV28
j_gene: TRBJ2-7
len: 12

CDR3aa: CASSTGTGSIYEQYF
CDR3nt: TGCGCCAGCAGCACGGGGACAGGGTCGATCTACGAGCAGTACTTC
abundance: .
d_gene: TRBD1
v_gene: TRBV5-1
j_gene: TRBJ2-7
len: 15

CDR3aa: CASRGQPNYGYTF
CDR3nt: TGTGCCAGTAGGGGACAGCCTAACTATGGCTACACCTTC
abundance: .
d_gene: TRBD1
v_gene: TRBV19
j_gene: TRBJ1-2
len: 13

CDR3aa: CASSPQEGYTEAFF
CDR3nt: TGTGCCAGCTCACCACAGGAGGGGTACACTGAAGCTTTCTTT
abundance: .
d_gene: .
v_gene: TRBV18
j_gene: TRBJ1-1
len: 14

CDR3aa: CASSFQRGLAGAGELFF
CDR3nt: TGTGCCAGCAGTTTTCAGCGAGGGCTAGCGGGAGCCGGGGAGCTGTTTTTT
abundance: .
d_gene: TRBD2
v_gene: TRBV28
j_gene: TRBJ2-2
len: 17

CDR3aa: CASRLMTSGVYEQYF
CDR3nt: TGTGCCAGCAGACTCATGACTAGCGGAGTCTACGAGCAGTACTTC
abundance: .
d_gene: TRBD2
v_gene: TRBV4-2
j_gene: TRBJ2-7
len: 15

CDR3aa: CASSTRGQGYTDTQYF
CDR3nt: TGTGCCAGTAGTACCAGGGGACAGGGGTACACAGATACGCAGTATTTT
abundance: .
d_gene: TRBD1
v_gene: TRBV19
j_gene: TRBJ2-3
len: 16

CDR3aa: CASSLGSGSNEQFF
CDR3nt: TGTGCCAGCAGTTTGGGGAGCGGGAGCAATGAGCAGTTCTTC
abundance: .
d_gene: TRBD2
v_gene: TRBV27
j_gene: TRBJ2-1
len: 14

CDR3aa: CASSQGEGGTNEQFF
CDR3nt: TGTGCCAGCAGCCAAGGGGAGGGGGGTACGAATGAGCAGTTCTTC
abundance: few
d_gene: .
v_gene: TRBV4-2
j_gene: TRBJ2-1
len: 15

CDR3aa: CASSLLYDEQYF
CDR3nt: TGTGCCAGCAGCTTATTGTATGACGAGCAGTACTTC
abundance: .
d_gene: .
v_gene: TRBV7-9
j_gene: TRBJ2-7
len: 12

CDR3aa: CASSSRDREREQFF
CDR3nt: TGTGCCAGCAGCTCCCGGGACAGGGAGCGTGAGCAGTTCTTC
abundance: .
d_gene: TRBD1
v_gene: TRBV11-1
j_gene: TRBJ2-1
len: 14

CDR3aa: CASSPQGFEAFF
CDR3nt: TGTGCCAGCAGCCCTCAGGGGTTTGAAGCTTTCTTT
abundance: .
d_gene: .
v_gene: TRBV14
j_gene: TRBJ1-1
len: 12